This TCR beta chain emerged from a study of blood T cell repertoires in COVID-19. Study-wide context: Acute and convalescent COVID-19 samples came from the United States, Italy and Spain. Nucleic acid was either cDNA or gDNA, and it came from T cells, B-cell-depleted T cells, or PBMCs.

The V segment lost 2 bases and the J segment 6 bases; nucleotides outside the gene matches: 8. CDR3 length: 16 amino acids. The germline CDR1 and CDR2 sequences are LGHNA and YNFKEQ. Authors' methods: The authors estimated nucleated cell counts from reference gene primer amplification. Here immunoSEQ multiplex PCR was the method, and the copy in TCRdb shows in-frame clones only, minus some. The V and J calls and clone size were taken over from that table, and D and trimming were inferred from the DNA. Here the sample spans approximately 350,000 clones, 87% being singletons. The V and J genes are TRBV4-2 and TRBJ2-2, with TRBD2 matching 8 bases. Source material: peripheral blood. The clonotype comes from a woman between 50 and 59 years old with COVID-19, enrolled during active disease. The CDR3, as DNA: TGTGCCAGCAGCCAAACGACTAGCGAAAAATCCGGGGAGCTGTTTTTT. It specifies CASSQTTSEKSGELFF.